This TCR beta chain was profiled in a study of CD8 T cells in Susac syndrome. Study details: At the time of blood draw, patients with Susac syndrome were therapy-naive, receiving corticosteroids, or receiving intravenous immunoglobulin alone.

Random hexamers were used to reverse transcribe an amount of about 0.5 to 1 ug RNA. In TCRdb, the immunoSEQ multiplex PCR reads were re-called with MiXCR into one record per CDR3 protein. The sample carries about 210,000 distinct CDR3 sequences, about 94% recorded once. TCR beta was sequenced from blood CD8+ and CD4+ T cells. Negative isolation was applied to CD8+ and CD4+ T cells, and FACS enrichment was applied to TEMRA cells. Trimming removed 5 bases at V and 3 bases at J, with 11 bases between. Germline V gene lookup returns CDR1 GTSNPN and CDR2 SVGIG (reference sequence). The CDR3 runs to 12 residues.

The specimen sequenced was CD4+ T cells from PBMCs. This clonotype was obtained from a human donor with Susac syndrome. The V and J genes are TRBV30 and TRBJ2-7; D may be TRBD1 or TRBD2 (5 bases each). The DNA for the CDR3 is TGTGCCTGGTTAACTGGGGGCTACGAGCAGTACTTC. The encoded protein is CAWLTGGYEQYF.